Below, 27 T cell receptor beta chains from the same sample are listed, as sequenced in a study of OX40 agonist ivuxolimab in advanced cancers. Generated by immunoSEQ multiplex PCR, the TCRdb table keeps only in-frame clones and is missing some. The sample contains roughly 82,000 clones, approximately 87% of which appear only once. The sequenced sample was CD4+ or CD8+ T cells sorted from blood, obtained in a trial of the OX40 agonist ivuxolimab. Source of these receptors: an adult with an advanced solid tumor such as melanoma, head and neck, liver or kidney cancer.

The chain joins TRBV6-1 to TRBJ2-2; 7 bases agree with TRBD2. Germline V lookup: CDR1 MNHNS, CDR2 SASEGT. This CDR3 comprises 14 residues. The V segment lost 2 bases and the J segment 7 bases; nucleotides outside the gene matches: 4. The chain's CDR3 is CASSEFREGGELFF. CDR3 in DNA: TGTGCCAGCAGTGAATTCAGGGAGGGCGGGGAGCTGTTTTTT.

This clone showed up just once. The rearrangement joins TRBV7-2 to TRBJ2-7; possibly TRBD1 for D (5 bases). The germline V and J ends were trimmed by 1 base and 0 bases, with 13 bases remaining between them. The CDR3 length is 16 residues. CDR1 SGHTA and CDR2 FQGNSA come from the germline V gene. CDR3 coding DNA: TGTGCCAGCAGCTTAGAATCAGGGCCGATCTCCTACGAGCAGTACTTC. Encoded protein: CASSLESGPISYEQYF.

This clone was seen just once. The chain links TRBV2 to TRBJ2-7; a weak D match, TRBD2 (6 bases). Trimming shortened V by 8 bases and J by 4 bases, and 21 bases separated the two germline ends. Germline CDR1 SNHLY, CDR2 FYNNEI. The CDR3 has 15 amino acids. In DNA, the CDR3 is TGTGCCAGCGCCTTGGTGGGGGGTAGAGGATACGAGCAGTACTTC. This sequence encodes CASALVGGRGYEQYF.

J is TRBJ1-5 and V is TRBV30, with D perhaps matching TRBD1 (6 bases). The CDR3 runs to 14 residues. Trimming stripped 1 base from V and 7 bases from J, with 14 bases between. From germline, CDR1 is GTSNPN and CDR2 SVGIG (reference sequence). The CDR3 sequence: CAWSGGRGDQPQHF. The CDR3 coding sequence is TGTGCCTGGAGTGGTGGGAGGGGGGACCAGCCCCAGCATTTT.

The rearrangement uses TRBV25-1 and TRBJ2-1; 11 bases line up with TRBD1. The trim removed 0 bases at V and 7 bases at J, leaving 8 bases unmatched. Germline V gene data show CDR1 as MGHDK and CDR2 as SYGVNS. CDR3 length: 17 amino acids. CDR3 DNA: TGTGCCAGCAGTGAATACCTGGGGGACAGGGGGAGGAATGAGCAGTTCTTC. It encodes CASSEYLGDRGRNEQFF. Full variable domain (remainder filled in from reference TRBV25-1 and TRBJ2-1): EADIYQTPRYLVIGTGKKITLECSQTMGHDKMYWYQQDPGMELHLIHYSYGVNSTEKGDLSSESTVSRIRTEHFPLTLESARPSHTSQYLCASSEYLGDRGRNEQFFGPGTRLTVL.

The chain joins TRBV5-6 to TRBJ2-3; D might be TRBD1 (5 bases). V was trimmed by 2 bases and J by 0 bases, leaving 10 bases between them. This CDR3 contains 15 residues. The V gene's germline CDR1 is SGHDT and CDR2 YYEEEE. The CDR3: CASSFLGLSTDTQYF. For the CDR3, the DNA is TGTGCCAGCAGCTTTTTGGGGCTTAGCACAGATACGCAGTATTTT.

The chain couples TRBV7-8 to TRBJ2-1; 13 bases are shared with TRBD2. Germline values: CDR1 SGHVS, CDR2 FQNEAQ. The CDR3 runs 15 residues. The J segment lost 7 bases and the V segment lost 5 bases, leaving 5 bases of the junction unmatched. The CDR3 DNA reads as TGTGCCAGCAGCCCCCTACTAGCGGGGGGGAATGAGCAGTTCTTC. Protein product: CASSPLLAGGNEQFF.

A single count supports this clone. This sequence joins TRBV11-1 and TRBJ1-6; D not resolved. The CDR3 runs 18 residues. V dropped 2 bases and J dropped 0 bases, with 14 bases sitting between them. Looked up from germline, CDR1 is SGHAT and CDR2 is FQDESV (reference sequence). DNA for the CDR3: TGTGCCAGCAGCTTAAGAGACCCAAGGAGCTCCTATAATTCACCCCTCCACTTT. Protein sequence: CASSLRDPRSSYNSPLHF.

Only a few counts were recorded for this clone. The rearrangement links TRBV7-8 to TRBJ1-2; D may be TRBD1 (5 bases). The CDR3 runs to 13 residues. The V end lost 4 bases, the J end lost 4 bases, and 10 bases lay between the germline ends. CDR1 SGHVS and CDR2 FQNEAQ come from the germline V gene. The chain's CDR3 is CASSWNGGYGYTF. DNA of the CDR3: TGTGCCAGCAGCTGGAACGGGGGCTATGGCTACACCTTC.

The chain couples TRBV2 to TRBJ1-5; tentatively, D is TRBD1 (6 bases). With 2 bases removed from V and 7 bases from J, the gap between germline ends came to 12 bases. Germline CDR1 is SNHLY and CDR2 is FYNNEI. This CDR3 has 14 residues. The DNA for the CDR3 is TGTGCCAGCAGTGAAATGACAGGAAGGCAGCCCCAGCATTTT. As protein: CASSEMTGRQPQHF.

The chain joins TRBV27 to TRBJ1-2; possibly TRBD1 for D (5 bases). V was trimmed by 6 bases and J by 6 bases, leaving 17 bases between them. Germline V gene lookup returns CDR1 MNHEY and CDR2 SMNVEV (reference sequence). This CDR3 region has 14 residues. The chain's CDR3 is CASSLMGGGNGYTF. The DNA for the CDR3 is TGTGCCAGCAGCCTCATGGGTGGGGGGAATGGCTACACCTTC.

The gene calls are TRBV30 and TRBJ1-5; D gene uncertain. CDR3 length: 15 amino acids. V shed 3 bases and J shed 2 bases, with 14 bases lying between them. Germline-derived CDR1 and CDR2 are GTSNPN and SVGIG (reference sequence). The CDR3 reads CAWSPRGQGNQPQHF. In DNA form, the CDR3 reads TGTGCCTGGAGCCCCCGAGGGCAGGGCAATCAGCCCCAGCATTTT.

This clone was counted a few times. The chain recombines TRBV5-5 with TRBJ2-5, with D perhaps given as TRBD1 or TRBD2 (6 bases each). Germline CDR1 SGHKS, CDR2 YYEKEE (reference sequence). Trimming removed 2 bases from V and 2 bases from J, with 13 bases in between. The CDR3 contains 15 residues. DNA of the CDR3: TGTGCCAGCAGCTTAATACAGGGAGGACAAGAGACCCAGTACTTC. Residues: CASSLIQGGQETQYF. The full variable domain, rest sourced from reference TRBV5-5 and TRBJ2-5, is DAGVTQSPTHLIKTRGQQVTLRCSPISGHKSVSWYQQVLGQGPQFIFQYYEKEERGRGNFPDRFSARQFPNYSSELNVNALLLGDSALYLCASSLIQGGQETQYFGPGTRLLVL.

In DNA form, the CDR3 reads TGTGCCAGCAGTTACACCACTACAAGCTCCTACGAGCAGTACTTC. Residues: CASSYTTTSSYEQYF. This chain uses TRBV6-5 with TRBJ2-7, with D unresolved. This CDR3 contains 15 residues. V gave up 2 bases and J gave up 0 bases, with 11 bases separating them. Germline-derived CDR1 and CDR2 are MNHEY and SVGAGI.

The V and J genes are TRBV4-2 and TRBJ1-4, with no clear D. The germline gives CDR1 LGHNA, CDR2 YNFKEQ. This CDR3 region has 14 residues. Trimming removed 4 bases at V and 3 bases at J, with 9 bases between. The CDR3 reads CASSPPMSNEKLFF. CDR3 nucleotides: TGTGCCAGCAGCCCCCCGATGTCTAATGAAAAACTGTTTTTT.

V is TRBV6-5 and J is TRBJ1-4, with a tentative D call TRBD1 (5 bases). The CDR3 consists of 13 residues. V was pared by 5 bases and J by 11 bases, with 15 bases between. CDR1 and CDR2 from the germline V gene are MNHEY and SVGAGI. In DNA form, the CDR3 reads TGTGCCAGCAGTCGGCCGGACACTATGAAACTGTTTTTT. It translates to CASSRPDTMKLFF.

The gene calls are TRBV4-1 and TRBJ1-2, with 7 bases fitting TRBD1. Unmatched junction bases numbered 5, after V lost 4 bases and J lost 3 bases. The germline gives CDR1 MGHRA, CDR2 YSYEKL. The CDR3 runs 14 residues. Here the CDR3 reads CASSLKQGDYGYTF. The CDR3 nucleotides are TGCGCCAGCAGCCTCAAGCAGGGGGACTATGGCTACACCTTC.

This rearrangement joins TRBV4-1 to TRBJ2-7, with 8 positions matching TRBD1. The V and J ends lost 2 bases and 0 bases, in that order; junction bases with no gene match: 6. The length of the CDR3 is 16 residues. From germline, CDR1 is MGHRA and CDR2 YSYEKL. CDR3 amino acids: CASSQQDRAFSYEQYF. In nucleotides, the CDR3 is TGCGCCAGCAGCCAACAGGACAGGGCTTTCTCCTACGAGCAGTACTTC.

CDR3 sequence: CASSPRPYTGELFF. The CDR3, as DNA: TGTGCCAGTAGTCCCCGACCTTACACCGGGGAGCTGTTTTTT. This sequence joins TRBV19 and TRBJ2-2; D unresolved. Trimming stripped 5 bases from V and 3 bases from J, with 10 bases between. Looked up from germline, CDR1 is LNHDA and CDR2 is SQIVND (reference sequence). The CDR3 contains 14 residues.

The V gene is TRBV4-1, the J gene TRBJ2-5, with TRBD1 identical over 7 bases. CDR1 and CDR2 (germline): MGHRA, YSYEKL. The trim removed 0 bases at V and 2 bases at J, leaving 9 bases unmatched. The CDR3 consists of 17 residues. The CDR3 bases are TGCGCCAGCAGCCAAGATCCCGGACAGGCCGCTCAAGAGACCCAGTACTTC. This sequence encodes CASSQDPGQAAQETQYF.

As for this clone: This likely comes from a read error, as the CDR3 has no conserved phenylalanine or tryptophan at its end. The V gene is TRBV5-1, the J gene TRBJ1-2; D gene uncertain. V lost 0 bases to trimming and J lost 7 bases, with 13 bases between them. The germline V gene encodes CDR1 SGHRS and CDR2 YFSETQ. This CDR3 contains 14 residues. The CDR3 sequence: CASSLAFTEAGYTY. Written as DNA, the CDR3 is TGCGCCAGCAGCTTGGCTTTTACAGAGGCTGGCTACACCTAC.

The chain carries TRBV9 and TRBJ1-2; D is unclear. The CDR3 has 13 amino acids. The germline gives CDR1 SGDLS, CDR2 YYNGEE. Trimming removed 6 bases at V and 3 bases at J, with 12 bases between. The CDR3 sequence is CASTGQDDYGYTF. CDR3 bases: TGTGCCAGCACCGGGCAGGACGACTATGGCTACACCTTC. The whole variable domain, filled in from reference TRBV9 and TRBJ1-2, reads DSGVTQTPKHLITATGQRVTLRCSPRSGDLSVYWYQQSLDQGLQFLIQYYNGEERAKGNILERFSAQQFPDLHSELNLSSLELGDSALYFCASTGQDDYGYTFGSGTRLTVV.

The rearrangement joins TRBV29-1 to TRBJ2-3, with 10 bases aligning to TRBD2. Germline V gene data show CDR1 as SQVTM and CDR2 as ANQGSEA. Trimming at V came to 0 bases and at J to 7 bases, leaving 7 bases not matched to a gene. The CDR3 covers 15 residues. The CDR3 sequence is CSVEEIAGGLYTQYF. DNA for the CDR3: TGCAGCGTTGAAGAAATAGCGGGGGGATTATATACGCAGTATTTT.

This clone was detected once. Written as DNA, the CDR3 is TGTGCCTGGGCCGTCGGGGGTGCAGCCGGGGAGCTGTTTTTT. Translated, it gives CAWAVGGAAGELFF. The V and J genes are TRBV30 and TRBJ2-2; D possibly corresponds to TRBD2 (6 bases). The V gene lost 5 bases and the J gene lost 6 bases, with 16 bases spanning the gap. Germline CDR1 reads GTSNPN; CDR2 reads SVGIG (reference sequence). The length of the CDR3 is 14 residues.

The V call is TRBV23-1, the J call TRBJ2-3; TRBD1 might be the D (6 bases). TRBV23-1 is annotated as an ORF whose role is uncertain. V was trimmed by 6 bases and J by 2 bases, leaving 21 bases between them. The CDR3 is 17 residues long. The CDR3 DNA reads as TGCGCCAGCAGCCGTCGAACCGGGACACTAAACACAGATACGCAGTATTTT. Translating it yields CASSRRTGTLNTDTQYF.

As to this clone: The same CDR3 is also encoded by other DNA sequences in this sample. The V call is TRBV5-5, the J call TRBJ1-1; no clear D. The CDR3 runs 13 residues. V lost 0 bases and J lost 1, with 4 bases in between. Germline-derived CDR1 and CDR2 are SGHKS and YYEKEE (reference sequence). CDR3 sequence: CASSLGENTEAFF. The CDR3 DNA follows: TGTGCCAGCAGCTTGGGCGAGAACACTGAAGCTTTCTTT.

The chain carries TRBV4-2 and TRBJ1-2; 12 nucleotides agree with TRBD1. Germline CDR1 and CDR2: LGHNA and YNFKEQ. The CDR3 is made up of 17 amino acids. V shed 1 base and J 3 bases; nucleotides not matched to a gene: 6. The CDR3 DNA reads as TGTGCCAGCAGCCAAGGGGGGACAGGGGGCAGATACTATGGCTACACCTTC. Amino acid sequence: CASSQGGTGGRYYGYTF.